The source of this T cell receptor beta chain is a study of CD8+CD57+ T cells in acquired aplastic anemia. Across the whole study: DNA from sorted CD4+ and CD8+ cells averaged approximately 3.2 ug.

Comments on this clonotype: The antigen is unknown.

Study-level points and caveats: Patients did not significantly differ from controls in CD8+ Simpson's diversity.

Genomic DNA templated the TCR beta VDJ and CDR3 profiling. TCRdb re-called the reads with MiXCR, one entry per CDR3 protein. The profile shows just over 40,000 distinct CDR3 sequences, approximately 63% of them singletons. Patients included in sequencing had previously demonstrated CD8+CD57+ cell expansion by flow cytometry. The ends were cut back, 1 base at V and 6 bases at J, with 16 bases in the middle. CDR1 is MGHRA and CDR2 is YSYEKL in the germline V gene. The CDR3 has 16 amino acids. The TCR sequence derives from a human donor with aplastic anemia. V and J are TRBV4-1 and TRBJ1-5; D is possibly TRBD1 (5 bases). The material sequenced was sorted CD4+, CD8+, or CD8+CD57+ T cells (not recorded which) from PBMCs. The CDR3 spells CASSQAPQGDVQPQHF. The CDR3 DNA reads as TGCGCCAGCAGCCAAGCCCCCCAGGGCGATGTTCAGCCCCAGCATTTT.